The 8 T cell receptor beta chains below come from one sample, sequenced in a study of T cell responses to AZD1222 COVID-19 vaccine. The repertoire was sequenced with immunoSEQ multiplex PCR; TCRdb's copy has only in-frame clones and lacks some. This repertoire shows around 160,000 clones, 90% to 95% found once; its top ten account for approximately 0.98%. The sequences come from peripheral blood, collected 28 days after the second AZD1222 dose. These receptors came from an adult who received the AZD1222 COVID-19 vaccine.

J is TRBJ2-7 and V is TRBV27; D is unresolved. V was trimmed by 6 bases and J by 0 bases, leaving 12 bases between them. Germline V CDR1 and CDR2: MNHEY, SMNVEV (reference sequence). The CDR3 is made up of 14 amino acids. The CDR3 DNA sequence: TGTGCCAGCAGGAAGCAACTGAGCTCCTACGAGCAGTACTTC. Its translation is CASRKQLSSYEQYF.

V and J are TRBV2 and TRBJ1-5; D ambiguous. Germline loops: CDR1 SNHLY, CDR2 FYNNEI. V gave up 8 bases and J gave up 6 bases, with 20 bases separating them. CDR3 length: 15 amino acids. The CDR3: CASQPLIGLGQPQHF. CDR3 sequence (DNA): TGTGCCAGCCAGCCTTTAATAGGGTTGGGTCAGCCCCAGCATTTT.

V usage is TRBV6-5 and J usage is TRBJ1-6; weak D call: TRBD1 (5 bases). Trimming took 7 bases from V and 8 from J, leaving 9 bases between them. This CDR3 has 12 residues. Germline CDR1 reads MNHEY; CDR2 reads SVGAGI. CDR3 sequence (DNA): TGTGCCAGCACGCAAGGGGATTCACCCCTCCACTTT. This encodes CASTQGDSPLHF.

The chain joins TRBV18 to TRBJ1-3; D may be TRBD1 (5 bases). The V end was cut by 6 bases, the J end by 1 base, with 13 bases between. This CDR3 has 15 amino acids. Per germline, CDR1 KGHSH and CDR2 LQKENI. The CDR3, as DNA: TGTGCCAGCTCCCCGGGAGGGGAATCTGGAAACACCATATATTTT. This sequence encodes CASSPGGESGNTIYF.

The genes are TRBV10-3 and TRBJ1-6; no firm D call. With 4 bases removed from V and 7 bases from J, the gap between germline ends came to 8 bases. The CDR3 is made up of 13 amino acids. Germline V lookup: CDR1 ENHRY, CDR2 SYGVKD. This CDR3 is CAISGQENSPLHF. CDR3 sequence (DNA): TGTGCCATCAGTGGGCAGGAAAATTCACCCCTCCACTTT.

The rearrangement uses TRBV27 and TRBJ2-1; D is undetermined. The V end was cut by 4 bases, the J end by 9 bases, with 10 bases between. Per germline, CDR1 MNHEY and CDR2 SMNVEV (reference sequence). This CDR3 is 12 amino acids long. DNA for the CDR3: TGTGCCAGCAGTTCCCCCAGCCTTGAGCAGTTCTTC. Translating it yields CASSSPSLEQFF.

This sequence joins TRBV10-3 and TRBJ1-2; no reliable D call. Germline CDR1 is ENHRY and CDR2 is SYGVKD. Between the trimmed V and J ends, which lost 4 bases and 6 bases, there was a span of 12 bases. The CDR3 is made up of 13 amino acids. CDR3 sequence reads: CAISVARDNGYTF. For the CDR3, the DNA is TGTGCCATCAGTGTCGCCCGGGATAATGGCTACACCTTC.

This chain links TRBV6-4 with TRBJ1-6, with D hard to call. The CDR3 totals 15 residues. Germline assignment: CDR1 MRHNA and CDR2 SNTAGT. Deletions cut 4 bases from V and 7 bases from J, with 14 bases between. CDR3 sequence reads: CASSANPGGNSPLHF. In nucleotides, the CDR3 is TGTGCCAGCAGTGCGAACCCGGGAGGCAATTCACCCCTCCACTTT.